A single sample gave rise to the 9 T cell receptor beta chains below, sequenced in a study of T cell changes during pregnancy in multiple sclerosis. Profiling relied on immunoSEQ multiplex PCR, and the TCRdb table lists in-frame clones only, not all of them. The top ten hold less than 9% of the sample, which has 30,000 to 40,000 clones, more than 70% seen once. This sample comprised CD8+ T cells from peripheral blood mononuclear cells, obtained in the third trimester of pregnancy. These receptors originate from a female donor with multiple sclerosis, enrolled in a pregnancy study.

The chain combines TRBV7-2 with TRBJ2-1; D gene ambiguous. CDR3 size: 16 residues. V gave up 3 bases and J gave up 2 bases, with 14 bases separating them. Germline CDR1 and CDR2: SGHTA and FQGNSA. The CDR3 coding sequence is TGTGCCAGCAGCTTTTGTGGCTTAACACCCTACAATGAGCAGTTCTTC. This sequence encodes CASSFCGLTPYNEQFF. Combining the CDR3 with reference TRBV7-2 and TRBJ2-1 gives the whole variable domain GAGVSQSPSNKVTEKGKDVELRCDPISGHTALYWYRQSLGQGLEFLIYFQGNSAPDKSGLPSDRFSAERTGGSVSTLTIQRTQQEDSAVYLCASSFCGLTPYNEQFFGPGTRLTVL.

This clone appeared once. V is TRBV7-9 and J is TRBJ1-1; tentative D call: TRBD1 (5 bases). In germline, CDR1 is SEHNR, CDR2 FQNEAQ (reference sequence). The length of the CDR3 is 12 residues. V gave up 3 bases and J gave up 7 bases, with 9 bases separating them. The CDR3 region is CASSFHGGEAFF. CDR3 sequence (DNA): TGTGCCAGCAGCTTTCACGGGGGTGAAGCTTTCTTT.

This clone was recorded only once. Distinct nucleotide sequences in the sample also encode this CDR3. This chain links TRBV27 with TRBJ1-5; D might be TRBD1 (5 bases). Germline CDR1 and CDR2: MNHEY and SMNVEV (reference sequence). With 3 bases removed from V and 1 base from J, the gap between germline ends came to 7 bases. The CDR3 extends over 14 amino acids. The CDR3 here is CASSFGGSNQPQHF. The CDR3 DNA sequence: TGTGCCAGCAGTTTTGGGGGGAGCAATCAGCCCCAGCATTTT.

The chain recombines TRBV29-1 with TRBJ1-4, with D uncertain. CDR3 size: 13 residues. Trimming shortened V by 0 bases and J by 7 bases, and 9 bases separated the two germline ends. Germline-derived CDR1 and CDR2 are SQVTM and ANQGSEA. This CDR3 reads CSVEELEGEKLFF. CDR3 coding DNA: TGCAGCGTTGAAGAATTGGAGGGTGAAAAACTGTTTTTT.

The V and J genes are TRBV13 and TRBJ1-2, with a weak D call TRBD1 (6 bases). Germline V gene lookup returns CDR1 PRHDT and CDR2 FYEKMQ (reference sequence). This CDR3 has 14 residues. V gave up 6 bases and J gave up 5 bases, with 16 bases separating them. The CDR3 sequence: CASSSGDSAYGYTF. The CDR3 DNA sequence: TGTGCCAGCAGTTCAGGGGATTCGGCGTATGGCTACACCTTC.

This clone was counted between two and nine times. The rearrangement joins TRBV27 to TRBJ1-1; 7 bases map to TRBD1. The CDR3 extends over 12 amino acids. The V gene end was trimmed by 10 bases and the J gene end by 1 base; junction bases not matched to a gene: 3. Per germline, CDR1 MNHEY and CDR2 SMNVEV (reference sequence). This CDR3 is CATRTGNTEAFF. CDR3 in DNA: TGTGCCACCAGGACAGGGAACACTGAAGCTTTCTTT.

The rearrangement links TRBV13 to TRBJ1-5; no firm D call. V lost 5 bases and J 11 bases, leaving 16 bases between the germline ends. This CDR3 is 13 amino acids long. Germline V gene data show CDR1 as PRHDT and CDR2 as FYEKMQ (reference sequence). In DNA, the CDR3 is TGTGCCAGCAGCCCGGCCCCCTCGCAGGCCCAGCATTTT. Translating gives CASSPAPSQAQHF. Supplemented by reference TRBV13 and TRBJ1-5, the full variable domain reads AAGVIQSPRHLIKEKRETATLKCYPIPRHDTVYWYQQGPGQDPQFLISFYEKMQSDKGSIPDRFSAQQFSDYHSELNMSSLELGDSALYFCASSPAPSQAQHFGDGTRLSIL.

The gene calls are TRBV7-9 and TRBJ1-1; 8 positions agree with TRBD1. This CDR3 spans 14 amino acids. The V segment lost 4 bases and the J segment 4 bases; nucleotides outside the gene matches: 5. Germline CDR1 is SEHNR and CDR2 is FQNEAQ (reference sequence). The CDR3 coding sequence is TGTGCCAGCAGCTCGCAGGGGGCCCGCACTGAAGCTTTCTTT. Amino acids: CASSSQGARTEAFF.

The rearrangement links TRBV7-8 to TRBJ2-7; D might be TRBD2 (6 bases). The CDR3 is made up of 16 amino acids. Germline V CDR1 and CDR2: SGHVS, FQNEAQ. Between the trimmed V and J ends, which lost 0 bases and 0 bases, there was a span of 12 bases. The CDR3, as DNA: TGTGCCAGCAGCTTAGCAGGGACCGGGAGCTCCTACGAGCAGTACTTC. It yields the protein CASSLAGTGSSYEQYF.